This TCR beta chain was captured in a study of cytomegalovirus exposure and HLA in healthy donors (dated by TCRdb to about 2017). Study-wide context: A later analysis indicated that the roughly 120 validation repertoires were generated on the platform also employed for the 666 repertoires of the first cohort. The study was designed to test whether signatures of past pathogen exposure could be identified by cataloging public T cell receptors. In addition to the first cohort of 650 to 800 subjects, a separate validation cohort of 120 different subjects was used. The study combined high-throughput TCR immunosequencing, statistical association of individual TCRs with disease status, and machine learning to predict cytomegalovirus infection status.

About this clone: The antigen it recognizes is unknown. Base qualities are not provided; no much larger clone lies one nucleotide away.

Library preparation employed the immunoSEQ multiplex PCR assay. As for the original processing: A statistical classification framework was developed to diagnose cytomegalovirus status using the catalog of TCR beta chain sequences. TCRdb stores this immuneACCESS table with in-frame sequences only. Part of the clones is absent; in the studies checked, under half of the shortfall reflects unresolved V genes, and no reason is known for the rest. For V, J and clone size, that table is used; D and trimming come from the DNA. This sample comprises approximately 120,000 clones, over 90% of them detected only once. Together, the top ten hold 1% to 1.5% of the sample. The full study reports these points: A later analysis found that TCRs clustered in the first cohort also tended to co-occur in the roughly 120 validation repertoires, with 94% of cluster scores above 0. According to the authors, the approach could potentially be generalized to other disease states and immunological phenotypes. In vitro tests confirmed that a few of the cytomegalovirus-associated TCR beta chains recognize cytomegalovirus antigens. A total of fewer than 200 TCR beta chains were listed by the study as associated with cytomegalovirus. Most TCR sequences were seen in very few donors, while some public TCRs were found in many individuals. The classifier was reported to diagnose cytomegalovirus status with high specificity and sensitivity in both the original cohort and the validation cohort. A later analysis lacked HLA typing for the validation cohort, so it scored co-occurrence in that cohort across all 120 or so repertoires.

Donors formed part of the validation cohort, which comprised fewer than 150 subjects and was distinct from the first cohort of under 750 subjects. CDR1 and CDR2 are drawn from the germline V gene: MDHEN, SYDVKM. V was cut back by 3 bases and J by 7 bases, leaving a gap of 21 bases between them. Spanning cysteine to phenylalanine, the CDR3 consists of 16 amino acids. Left in the record is the CDR3 DNA by itself, 48 bases read in frame from the first base. Rearrangement joined TRBV28 to TRBJ1-2; matching of 6 bases hints at TRBD1 as the D gene. Sequencing input: PBMCs. The receptor's source is a woman under 30 in good health and CMV-seronegative. The CDR3 loop reads CASSFSGRGVPRGYTF. Here is the DNA: TGTGCCAGCAGTTTCAGCGGCAGGGGTGTACCACGTGGCTACACCTTC.